Listed here are 10 T cell receptor beta chains from one sample, sequenced in a study of blood T cell repertoires in COVID-19. Some clones are missing from TCRdb's copy, which holds only in-frame ones; the method was immunoSEQ multiplex PCR. The sample comprises more than 85,000 clones, 76% of which are singletons, and about 4.1% rests with the top ten. Sequencing was done on a sample of peripheral blood. The receptors originated from an elderly woman with acute or convalescent COVID-19.

This chain links TRBV18 with TRBJ2-4; D may be TRBD2 (6 bases). The CDR3 runs to 12 residues. Germline V gene data show CDR1 as KGHSH and CDR2 as LQKENI. Trimming shortened V by 3 bases and J by 8 bases, and 8 bases separated the two germline ends. The CDR3 reads CASSPSGDIQYF. CDR3 DNA: TGTGCCAGCTCACCCTCGGGAGACATTCAGTACTTC. Full variable domain (outside the CDR3, taken from reference TRBV18 and TRBJ2-4): NAGVMQNPRHLVRRRGQEARLRCSPMKGHSHVYWYRQLPEEGLKFMVYLQKENIIDESGMPKERFSAEFPKEGPSILRIQQVVRGDSAAYFCASSPSGDIQYFGAGTRLSVL.

The chain couples TRBV4-2 to TRBJ2-1, with 10 bases matching TRBD2. The CDR3 extends over 17 amino acids. Germline CDR1 LGHNA, CDR2 YNFKEQ. V shed 3 bases and J 4 bases; nucleotides not matched to a gene: 9. DNA for the CDR3: TGTGCCAGCAGCCAGGACTTAGCGGGAGGAGAGTACAATGAGCAGTTCTTC. Translating it yields CASSQDLAGGEYNEQFF.

The genes are TRBV6-6 and TRBJ2-7, with 14 bases that match TRBD2. In germline, CDR1 is MNHNY, CDR2 SVGAGI (reference sequence). Losses at the gene ends were 8 bases for V and 7 bases for J; bases not matched to a gene: 13. This CDR3 has 16 residues. The DNA for the CDR3 is TGTGCCAGCGCCCCCGGGACTAGCGGGAGAGAAGGAGAGCAGTACTTC. This encodes CASAPGTSGREGEQYF.

The chain joins TRBV6-5 to TRBJ2-1; TRBD2 matches at 12 bases. The ends lost 6 bases at V and 7 bases at J; junction bases unmatched: 7. The CDR3 length is 15 residues. The germline V gene encodes CDR1 MNHEY and CDR2 SVGAGI. The CDR3 sequence is CASRASGGAWNEQFF. The CDR3 region has the DNA TGTGCCAGCAGGGCTAGCGGGGGGGCCTGGAATGAGCAGTTCTTC.

This clone came up many times. V gene TRBV3-1 (or the pseudogene TRBV3-2) combines with J gene TRBJ2-2, with a tentative D call TRBD1 (5 bases). Per germline, CDR1 LGHDT and CDR2 YNNKEL (reference sequence). V was clipped by 1 base and J by 6 bases, with 9 bases between them. CDR3 length equals 14 residues. The CDR3 region is CASSQAGFSGELFF. DNA of the CDR3: TGTGCCAGCAGCCAAGCAGGGTTTTCCGGGGAGCTGTTTTTT.

The V gene is TRBV7-2, the J gene TRBJ2-1, with TRBD2 matching 7 bases. The germline gives CDR1 SGHTA, CDR2 FQGNSA. Trimming took 1 base from V and 6 from J; bases not matched to a gene: 9. The CDR3 spans 16 residues. In DNA, the CDR3 is TGTGCCAGCAGCTTAGGGCCCGGGGGGACCTCCAATGAGCAGTTCTTC. It codes for CASSLGPGGTSNEQFF.

The V call is TRBV24-1, the J call TRBJ2-2; 9 bases map to TRBD1. V trimming: 5 bases; J trimming: 2 bases; junction bases outside the gene matches: 5. The germline CDR1 and CDR2 sequences are KGHDR and SFDVKD. The CDR3 sequence is 16 residues long. Here the CDR3 reads CATSGTGAFNTGELFF. CDR3 DNA: TGTGCCACCAGTGGGACAGGGGCGTTCAACACCGGGGAGCTGTTTTTT.

This clone has just a few counts. The V gene is TRBV7-2, the J gene TRBJ1-2, with 7 nucleotides matching TRBD1. The CDR3 has 15 amino acids. V shed 1 base, J shed 2 bases, and the junction held 4 bases outside the gene matches. The germline gives CDR1 SGHTA, CDR2 FQGNSA. CDR3 in amino acids: CASSLVGDSNYGYTF. DNA for the CDR3: TGTGCCAGCAGCTTAGTAGGGGACAGCAACTATGGCTACACCTTC.

This clone is medium-sized in the sample. CDR3: CSARGLREQFF. CDR3 coding DNA: TGCAGTGCTAGGGGGCTTCGAGAGCAGTTCTTC. This chain connects TRBV20-1 to TRBJ2-1; D possibly corresponds to TRBD1 (5 bases). The ends were cut back, 3 bases at V and 10 bases at J, with 10 bases in the middle. Looked up from germline, CDR1 is DFQATT and CDR2 is SNEGSKA (reference sequence). CDR3 length equals 11 residues.

The genes are TRBV5-1 and TRBJ2-3; 9 bases are shared with TRBD1. Per germline, CDR1 SGHRS and CDR2 YFSETQ. The ends lost 5 bases at V and 0 bases at J; junction bases unmatched: 13. This CDR3 region has 18 residues. CDR3 sequence reads: CASSSGTGPYTSTDTQYF. The CDR3 DNA follows: TGCGCCAGCAGTTCCGGGACAGGGCCGTACACTAGCACAGATACGCAGTATTTT. The entire variable domain, with the rest obtained from reference TRBV5-1 and TRBJ2-3, is as follows: KAGVTQTPRYLIKTRGQQVTLSCSPISGHRSVSWYQQTPGQGLQFLFEYFSETQRNKGNFPGRFSGRQFSNSRSEMNVSTLELGDSALYLCASSSGTGPYTSTDTQYFGPGTRLTVL.